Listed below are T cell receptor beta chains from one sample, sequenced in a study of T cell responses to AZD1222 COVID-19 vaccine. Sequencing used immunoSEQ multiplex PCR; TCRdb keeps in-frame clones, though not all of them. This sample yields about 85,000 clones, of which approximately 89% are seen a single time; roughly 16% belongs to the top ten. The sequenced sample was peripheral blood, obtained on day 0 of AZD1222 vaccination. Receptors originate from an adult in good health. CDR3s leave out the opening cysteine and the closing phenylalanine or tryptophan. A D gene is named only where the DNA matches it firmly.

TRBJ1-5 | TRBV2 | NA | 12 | ASSSGPRGQPQH
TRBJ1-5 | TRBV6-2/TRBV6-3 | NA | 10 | ASSYGAQPQH
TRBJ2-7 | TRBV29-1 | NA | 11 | SVEEGSNYEQY
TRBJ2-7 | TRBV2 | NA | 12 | ASSREAGSYEQY
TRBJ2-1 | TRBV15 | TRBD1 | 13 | ATSREDRGPDEQF
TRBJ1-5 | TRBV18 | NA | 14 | ASSPWGGLNNQPQH
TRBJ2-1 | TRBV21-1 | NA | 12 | ASSKLPRGNEQF
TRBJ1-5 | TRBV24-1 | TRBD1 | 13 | ATSGAGQGSQPQH
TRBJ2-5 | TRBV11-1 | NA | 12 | ASSSNRQGETQY
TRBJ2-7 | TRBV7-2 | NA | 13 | ASSFFAERTYEQY
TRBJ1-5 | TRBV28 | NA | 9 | ASSSRQPQH
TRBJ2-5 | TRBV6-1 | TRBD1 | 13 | ASSEAPGGQETQY
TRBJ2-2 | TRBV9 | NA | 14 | ASSVVPGVSTGELF
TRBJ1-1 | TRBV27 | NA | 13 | ASSPRGDLYTEAF
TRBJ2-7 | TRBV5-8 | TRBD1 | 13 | ASSLYGTGGYEQY
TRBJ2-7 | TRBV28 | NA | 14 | ASSYPGYGPTYEQY
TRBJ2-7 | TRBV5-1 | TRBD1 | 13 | ASSFGQGLAYEQY